The clone carrying this TCR beta chain occurred a few times. Profiling relied on immunoSEQ multiplex PCR, and the TCRdb table lists in-frame clones only, not all of them. The sample holds approximately 54,000 clones; about 83% are singletons and the top ten take roughly 15%. These data come from a study of blood T cell repertoires in COVID-19. CDR1 is MRHNA, CDR2 SNTAGT, per germline. With 3 bases clipped from V and 2 bases from J, the junction kept 3 bases outside the gene matches. The length of the CDR3 is 14 residues. The chain recombines TRBV6-4 with TRBJ1-1, with 7 bases matching TRBD1. The receptor was isolated from a human donor in a cohort sampled during active COVID-19. The sample comprised peripheral blood. Written as DNA, the CDR3 is TGTGCCAGCAGTGATCGGGACAGAAACACTGAAGCTTTCTTT. This codes for CASSDRDRNTEAFF.